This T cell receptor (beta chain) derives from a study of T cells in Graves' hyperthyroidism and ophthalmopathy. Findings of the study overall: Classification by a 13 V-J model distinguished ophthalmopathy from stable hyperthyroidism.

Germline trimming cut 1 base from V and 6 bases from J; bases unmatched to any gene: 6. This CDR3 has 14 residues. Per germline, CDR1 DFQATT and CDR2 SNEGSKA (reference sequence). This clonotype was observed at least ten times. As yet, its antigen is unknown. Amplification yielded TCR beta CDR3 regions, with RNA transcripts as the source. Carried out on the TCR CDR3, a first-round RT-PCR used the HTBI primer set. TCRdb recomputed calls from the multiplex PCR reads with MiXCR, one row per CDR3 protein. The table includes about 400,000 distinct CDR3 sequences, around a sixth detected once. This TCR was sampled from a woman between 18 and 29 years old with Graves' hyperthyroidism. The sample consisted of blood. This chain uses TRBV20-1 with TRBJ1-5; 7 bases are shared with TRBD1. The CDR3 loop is CSARAKGAGQPQHF. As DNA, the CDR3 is TGCAGTGCTAGAGCTAAGGGGGCCGGTCAGCCCCAGCATTTT.